This is a list of T cell receptor beta chains from one sample in a study of T cells after yellow fever vaccination. TCRdb re-derived calls from the 5' RACE reads in MiXCR, one entry per CDR3 protein. The sample shows some 390,000 distinct CDR3 sequences, approximately 6% of them seen only once. Sequencing used PBMCs, obtained 5 days after the yellow fever booster vaccination. The receptor source for this set is a man younger than 40 who received the YFV17D yellow fever vaccine. The CDR3 runs from the conserved cysteine through the conserved F or W. The D gene is left open where the match is weak. Clone sizes are given selectively: once, few, many, or a class where the clone is expanded.

>TRBV7-8|-|TRBJ2-3|many
CASSKLQLGGTDTQYF
TGTGCCAGCAGCAAACTACAGCTCGGCGGCACAGATACGCAGTATTTT
>TRBV5-1|TRBD2|TRBJ2-7|few
CASSLTSANSYEQYF
TGCGCCAGCAGCTTGACTAGCGCAAACTCCTACGAGCAGTACTTC
>TRBV4-2|-|TRBJ2-2|-
CASSPPDTPGELFF
TGTGCCAGCAGCCCGCCCGACACCCCCGGGGAGCTGTTTTTT
>TRBV30|-|TRBJ2-2|few
CAWSTGSHTGELFF
TGTGCCTGGAGTACTGGGTCCCACACCGGGGAGCTGTTTTTT
>TRBV15|-|TRBJ2-1|-
CATSRDRFHEQFF
TGTGCCACCAGCAGAGATCGGTTCCATGAGCAGTTCTTC
>TRBV2|-|TRBJ2-1|few
CASSYSDTYNEQFF
TGTGCCAGCAGTTATAGCGATACCTACAATGAGCAGTTCTTC
>TRBV10-3|TRBD2|TRBJ2-5|many
CAISEMKLAGERLVQETQYF
TGTGCCATCAGTGAGATGAAGCTAGCGGGAGAACGGCTGGTCCAAGAGACCCAGTACTTC
>TRBV2|TRBD2|TRBJ2-3|-
CASRLALVTTDTQYF
TGTGCCAGCCGACTAGCGTTAGTGACCACAGATACGCAGTATTTT
>TRBV27|-|TRBJ2-1|-
CASSLSGRPPRNEQFF
TGTGCCAGCAGTTTATCGGGACGTCCTCCGCGCAATGAGCAGTTCTTC
>TRBV7-2|-|TRBJ2-3|few
CASTPGADTQYF
TGTGCCAGCACCCCAGGGGCAGATACGCAGTATTTT
>TRBV5-1|-|TRBJ2-7|few
CASSLLGLGNYEQYF
TGCGCCAGCAGCTTGTTGGGTCTCGGGAATTACGAGCAGTACTTC
>TRBV30|-|TRBJ2-5|-
CAWGRQIQETQYF
TGTGCCTGGGGCAGACAGATCCAAGAGACCCAGTACTTC
>TRBV5-1|TRBD1|TRBJ2-1|-
CASSTQGAYEQFF
TGCGCCAGCAGCACTCAGGGGGCCTATGAGCAGTTCTTC
>TRBV5-1|-|TRBJ2-2|-
CASSLEALSGELFF
TGCGCCAGCAGCTTGGAGGCTTTATCCGGGGAGCTGTTTTTT
>TRBV7-2|-|TRBJ2-5|many
CASSSGFSETQYF
TGTGCCAGCAGCTCCGGCTTTTCTGAGACCCAGTACTTC
>TRBV19|TRBD1|TRBJ2-7|few
CASSRDRGKYEQYF
TGTGCCAGTAGCAGGGACAGGGGGAAGTACGAGCAGTACTTC
>TRBV10-3|-|TRBJ2-1|many
CAISESTGDHYNEQFF
TGTGCCATCAGTGAGTCAACTGGGGACCACTACAATGAGCAGTTCTTC
>TRBV29-1|-|TRBJ2-7|-
CSVMTHTYEQYF
TGCAGCGTCATGACTCACACCTACGAGCAGTACTTC
>TRBV20-1|-|TRBJ1-5|few
CSASLRRQPQHF
TGCAGTGCTAGTCTTAGACGTCAGCCCCAGCATTTT
>TRBV6-1|-|TRBJ1-5|-
CASSVRRDQPQHF
TGTGCCAGCAGTGTAAGGAGGGATCAGCCCCAGCATTTT
>TRBV20-1|-|TRBJ2-4|-
CSASPQGGKNIQYF
TGCAGTGCTAGCCCCCAGGGGGGCAAAAACATTCAGTACTTC
>TRBV28|TRBD2|TRBJ2-5|many
CASSLIALLAGGKTQYF
TGTGCCAGCAGTTTGATTGCCTTACTAGCGGGAGGGAAGACCCAGTACTTC
>TRBV7-8|TRBD1|TRBJ2-3|many
CASSPNPGQGSIDTQYF
TGTGCCAGCAGCCCCAACCCGGGACAGGGTTCAATAGATACGCAGTATTTT
>TRBV6-5|-|TRBJ2-7|few
CASSYSTLVYEQYF
TGTGCCAGCAGTTACTCGACACTAGTCTACGAGCAGTACTTC
>TRBV5-1|-|TRBJ2-3|-
CASSLSPSRAGDTQYF
TGCGCCAGCAGCTTGAGCCCCTCTCGCGCCGGTGATACGCAGTATTTT
>TRBV6-5|TRBD1|TRBJ2-7|few
CASSYSWDRVVQNEQYF
TGTGCCAGCAGTTACTCGTGGGACAGGGTGGTCCAGAACGAGCAGTACTTC
>TRBV7-2|TRBD2|TRBJ2-5|few
CASRLGTSGSETQYF
TGTGCCAGCAGGTTGGGGACTAGCGGGAGCGAGACCCAGTACTTC
>TRBV27|TRBD1|TRBJ2-7|-
CASSFKTGAPDYEQYF
TGTGCCAGCAGTTTCAAAACAGGGGCGCCTGATTACGAGCAGTACTTC
>TRBV7-9|TRBD2|TRBJ2-1|-
CASSFSRLAGNGEQFF
TGTGCCAGCAGCTTTTCCAGACTAGCGGGAAATGGTGAGCAGTTCTTC
>TRBV7-9|TRBD2|TRBJ2-1|many
CASSLKAGEGYNEQFF
TGTGCCAGCAGCTTAAAAGCGGGAGAGGGCTACAATGAGCAGTTCTTC
>TRBV11-1|-|TRBJ2-5|-
CASSLVVAVGTQYF
TGTGCCAGCAGCTTAGTCGTCGCGGTGGGGACCCAGTACTTC
>TRBV7-2|TRBD2|TRBJ2-7|-
CASSLDVSGRAHF
TGTGCCAGCAGCTTAGACGTTAGCGGGAGGGCGCACTTC
>TRBV14|-|TRBJ1-5|-
CASSQGVRQPQHF
TGTGCCAGCAGCCAAGGGGTACGCCAGCCCCAGCATTTT
>TRBV11-2|-|TRBJ2-3|-
CASSWVGDTQYF
TGTGCCAGCAGCTGGGTCGGGGATACGCAGTATTTT
>TRBV18|TRBD2|TRBJ2-1|few
CASSPMAGEYNEQFF
TGTGCCAGCTCACCAATGGCGGGGGAATACAATGAGCAGTTCTTC
>TRBV2|TRBD1|TRBJ2-2|many
CASSEAFGTATGELFF
TGTGCCAGCAGTGAGGCCTTTGGGACAGCCACCGGGGAGCTGTTTTTT
>TRBV3-1|TRBD2|TRBJ2-5|-
CASSPHNLAGGLKETQYF
TGTGCCAGCAGCCCTCACAACCTAGCGGGAGGACTAAAAGAGACCCAGTACTTC
>TRBV14|-|TRBJ2-3|many
CASSSLDLPDTQYF
TGTGCCAGCAGCTCTCTTGACCTCCCGGATACGCAGTATTTT
>TRBV12-3/TRBV12-4|-|TRBJ1-2|-
CASSSYRDNYGYTF
TGTGCCAGCAGTTCCTACAGGGACAACTATGGCTACACCTTC
>TRBV10-3|-|TRBJ2-5|-
CAISDRIGQETQYF
TGTGCCATCAGTGACCGGATCGGGCAAGAGACCCAGTACTTC
>TRBV20-1|-|TRBJ1-2|many
CSAPDRFGGYTF
TGCAGTGCTCCCGACAGATTTGGCGGCTACACCTTC
>TRBV5-1|-|TRBJ2-5|many
CASSWDPQETQYF
TGCGCCAGCAGCTGGGACCCCCAAGAGACCCAGTACTTC
>TRBV6-2/TRBV6-3|-|TRBJ2-5|many
CASSRRNLQTQYF
TGTGCCAGCAGCCGCAGAAACTTGCAGACCCAGTACTTC
>TRBV7-9|TRBD2|TRBJ2-1|-
CASSLEGTSGRNRQFF
TGTGCCAGCAGCTTAGAGGGGACTAGCGGGAGGAACAGGCAGTTCTTC
>TRBV29-1|-|TRBJ1-4|few
CSGRVPNEKLFF
TGCAGCGGCAGAGTTCCTAATGAAAAACTGTTTTTT
>TRBV6-2/TRBV6-3|TRBD1|TRBJ2-6|-
CASRQGTSPRVVVRANVLTF
TGTGCCAGTCGACAGGGCACGAGCCCTAGAGTGGTTGTGAGGGCCAACGTCCTGACTTTC
>TRBV2|TRBD1|TRBJ1-4|few
CASSPDRVDEKLFF
TGTGCCAGCAGCCCCGACAGGGTCGATGAAAAACTGTTTTTT
>TRBV12-3/TRBV12-4|-|TRBJ2-1|few
CASSFGFTDEQFF
TGTGCCAGCAGTTTCGGCTTTACCGATGAGCAGTTCTTC
>TRBV30|-|TRBJ2-1|many
CAWIVTHNEQFF
TGTGCCTGGATAGTGACCCACAATGAGCAGTTCTTC
>TRBV7-2|-|TRBJ2-3|few
CASSLRAGRDTQYF
TGTGCCAGCAGCTTAAGGGCGGGGCGGGATACGCAGTATTTT
>TRBV6-6|-|TRBJ2-7|many
CASSYGTTYEQYF
TGTGCCAGCAGTTACGGGACGACCTACGAGCAGTACTTC
>TRBV5-1|TRBD2|TRBJ2-3|-
CASSWPEASGRENTQYF
TGCGCCAGCAGCTGGCCCGAGGCTAGCGGGAGGGAGAATACGCAGTATTTT
>TRBV4-2|TRBD2|TRBJ2-2|many
CASSQDTGGTGELFF
TGTGCCAGCAGCCAAGATACGGGGGGGACCGGGGAGCTGTTTTTT
>TRBV4-3|-|TRBJ2-3|many
CASSQDRGDTQYF
TGCGCCAGCAGCCAAGATCGGGGGGATACGCAGTATTTT
>TRBV29-1|-|TRBJ2-3|-
CSAGWRSTDTQYF
TGCAGCGCCGGCTGGCGGAGCACAGATACGCAGTATTTT
>TRBV11-2|-|TRBJ2-7|-
CASEVLGEQYF
TGTGCCAGCGAGGTGTTGGGGGAGCAGTACTTC
>TRBV5-1|TRBD2|TRBJ2-1|few
CASSPLSGTSSEQFF
TGCGCCAGCAGCCCACTCTCCGGGACTAGCTCTGAGCAGTTCTTC
>TRBV4-3|-|TRBJ2-2|few
CASGRHPNTGELFF
TGCGCCAGCGGGCGGCACCCGAACACCGGGGAGCTGTTTTTT
>TRBV7-8|TRBD1|TRBJ2-3|-
CASSSATGVTDTQYF
TGTGCCAGCAGCTCCGCGACAGGGGTCACAGATACGCAGTATTTT